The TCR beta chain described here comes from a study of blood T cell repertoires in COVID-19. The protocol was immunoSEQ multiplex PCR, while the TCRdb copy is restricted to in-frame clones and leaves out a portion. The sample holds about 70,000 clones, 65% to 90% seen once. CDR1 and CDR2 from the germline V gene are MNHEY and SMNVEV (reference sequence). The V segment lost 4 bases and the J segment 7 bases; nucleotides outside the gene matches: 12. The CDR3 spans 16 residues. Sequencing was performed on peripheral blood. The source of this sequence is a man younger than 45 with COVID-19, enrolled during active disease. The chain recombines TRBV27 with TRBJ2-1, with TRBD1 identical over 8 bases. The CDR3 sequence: CASSYVGDRKLNEQFF. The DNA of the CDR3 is TGTGCCAGCAGTTATGTGGGGGACAGGAAATTGAATGAGCAGTTCTTC.